This entry features one TCR beta chain sequence. Its antigen is not known. Oncomine TCR Beta short-read sequencing was applied to DNA from cultured CD4+ T cells. TCRdb re-called the PCR reads through MiXCR, storing one row per CDR3 protein. The sample holds about 9,100 distinct CDR3 sequences, roughly a third seen once. Described treatment: approximately 9-day PBMC culture with coronavirus spike peptide pools or control peptides (ViraFEST assay). Gathering of the CD4+ T cells, from the unexposed donor, took place before the COVID-19 pandemic (2011-2018). This record belongs to a study of vaccination and CD4 T cells after COVID-19. Overall study: Two of the convalescents were Hispanic, and the group consisted of six males and four females.

The V end lost 4 bases, the J end lost 6 bases, and 14 bases lay between the germline ends. Germline V gives CDR1 SGHRS, CDR2 YFSETQ. The CDR3 has 14 residues. The sequencing sample was made of CD4+ T cells from blood, cultured in vitro. The chain links TRBV5-1 to TRBJ2-1; TRBD2 might be the D (6 bases). This receptor was identified in a human donor in good health. The CDR3 nucleotides are TGCGCCAGCAGCAAAGACGCGGAGGGCAATGAGCAGTTCTTC. It translates to CASSKDAEGNEQFF.